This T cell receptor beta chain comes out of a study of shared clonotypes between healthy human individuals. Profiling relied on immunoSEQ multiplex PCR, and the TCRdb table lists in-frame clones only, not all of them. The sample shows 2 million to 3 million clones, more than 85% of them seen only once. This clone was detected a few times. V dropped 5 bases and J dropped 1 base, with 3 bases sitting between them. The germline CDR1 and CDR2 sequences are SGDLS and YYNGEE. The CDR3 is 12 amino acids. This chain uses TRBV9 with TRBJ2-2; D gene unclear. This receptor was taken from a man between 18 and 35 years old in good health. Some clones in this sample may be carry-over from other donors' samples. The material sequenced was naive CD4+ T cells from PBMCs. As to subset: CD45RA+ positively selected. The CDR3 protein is CASRENTGELFF. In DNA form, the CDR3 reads TGTGCCAGCAGAGAGAACACCGGGGAGCTGTTTTTT.